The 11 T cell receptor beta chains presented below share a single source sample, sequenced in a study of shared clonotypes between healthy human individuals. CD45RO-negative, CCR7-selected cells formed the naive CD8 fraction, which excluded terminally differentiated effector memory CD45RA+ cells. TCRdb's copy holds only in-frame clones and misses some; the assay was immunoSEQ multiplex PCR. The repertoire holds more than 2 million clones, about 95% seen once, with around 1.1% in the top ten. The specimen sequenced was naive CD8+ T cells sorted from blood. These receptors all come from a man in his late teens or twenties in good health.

The CDR3 here is CASSPFGEDYGYTF. The CDR3 DNA sequence: TGTGCCAGCAGTCCGTTTGGGGAGGACTATGGCTACACCTTC. The V and J genes are TRBV28 and TRBJ1-2; D uncertain. V was clipped by 5 bases and J by 3 bases, with 13 bases between them. The CDR3 sequence is 14 residues long. Germline loops: CDR1 MDHEN, CDR2 SYDVKM.

The CDR3 nucleotides read TGTGCCAGCAGTCTACAGGGGGCCCACGAGCAGTTCTTC. Translation gives CASSLQGAHEQFF. The chain uses TRBV2 and TRBJ2-1; 9 bases are shared with TRBD1. V was clipped by 5 bases and J by 10 bases; unmatched bases: 6. The CDR3 is made up of 13 amino acids. Germline V gives CDR1 SNHLY, CDR2 FYNNEI.

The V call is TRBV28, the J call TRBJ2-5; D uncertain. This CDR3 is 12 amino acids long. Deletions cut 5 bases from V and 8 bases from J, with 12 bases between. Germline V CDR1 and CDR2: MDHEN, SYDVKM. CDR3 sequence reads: CASSPYMGTQYF. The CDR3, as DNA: TGTGCCAGCAGTCCCTATATGGGAACCCAGTACTTC.

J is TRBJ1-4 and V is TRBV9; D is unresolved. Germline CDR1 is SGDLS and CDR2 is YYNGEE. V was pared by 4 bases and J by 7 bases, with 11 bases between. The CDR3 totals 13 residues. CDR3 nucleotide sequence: TGTGCCAGCAGCCGCCTCGGCGGTGAAAAACTGTTTTTT. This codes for CASSRLGGEKLFF.

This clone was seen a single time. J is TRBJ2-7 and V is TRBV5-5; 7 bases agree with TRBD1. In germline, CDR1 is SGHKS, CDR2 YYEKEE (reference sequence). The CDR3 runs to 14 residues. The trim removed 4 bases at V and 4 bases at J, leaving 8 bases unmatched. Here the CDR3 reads CASSDDRALYEQYF. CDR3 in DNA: TGTGCCAGCAGCGATGACAGGGCTCTGTACGAGCAGTACTTC.

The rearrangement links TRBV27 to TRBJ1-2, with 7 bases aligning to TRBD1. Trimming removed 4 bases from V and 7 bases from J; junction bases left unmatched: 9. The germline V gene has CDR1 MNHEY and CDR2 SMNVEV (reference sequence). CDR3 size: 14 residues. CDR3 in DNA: TGTGCCAGCAGTTCCTTCGACAGGGACGGTGGCTACACCTTC. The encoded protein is CASSSFDRDGGYTF.

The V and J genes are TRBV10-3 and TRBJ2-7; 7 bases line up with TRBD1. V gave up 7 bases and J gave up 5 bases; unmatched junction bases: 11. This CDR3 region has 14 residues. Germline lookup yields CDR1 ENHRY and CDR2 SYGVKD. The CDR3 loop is CAIMAGGFENEQYF. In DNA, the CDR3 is TGTGCCATCATGGCAGGGGGTTTCGAGAACGAGCAGTACTTC.

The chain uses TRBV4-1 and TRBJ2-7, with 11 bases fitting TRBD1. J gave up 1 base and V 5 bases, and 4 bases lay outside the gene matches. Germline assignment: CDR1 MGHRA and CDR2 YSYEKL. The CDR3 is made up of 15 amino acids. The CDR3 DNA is TGCGCCAGCAGCTACCGGGACAGGGGGTCCTACGAGCAGTACTTC. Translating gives CASSYRDRGSYEQYF.

The CDR3 sequence is CASSLEWGYNEKLFF. DNA of the CDR3: TGTGCCAGCAGCTTGGAATGGGGATACAATGAAAAACTGTTTTTT. This chain joins TRBV5-8 and TRBJ1-4, with D unclear. The CDR3 has 15 residues. Trimming took off 0 bases at V and 5 bases at J, with 11 bases between the two ends. From germline, CDR1 is SGHTS and CDR2 YDEGEE.

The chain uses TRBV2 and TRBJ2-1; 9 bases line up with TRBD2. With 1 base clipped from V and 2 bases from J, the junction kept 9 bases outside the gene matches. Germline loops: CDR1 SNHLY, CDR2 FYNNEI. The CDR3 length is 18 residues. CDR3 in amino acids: CASSEGLAGRNPYNEQFF. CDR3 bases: TGTGCCAGCAGTGAAGGGCTAGCGGGAAGGAACCCCTACAATGAGCAGTTCTTC.

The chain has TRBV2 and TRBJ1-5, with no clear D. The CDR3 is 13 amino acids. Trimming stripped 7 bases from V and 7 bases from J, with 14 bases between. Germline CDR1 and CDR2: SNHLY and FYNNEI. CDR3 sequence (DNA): TGTGCCAGCACTCGACACCGCGCGCAGCCCCAGCATTTT. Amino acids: CASTRHRAQPQHF.